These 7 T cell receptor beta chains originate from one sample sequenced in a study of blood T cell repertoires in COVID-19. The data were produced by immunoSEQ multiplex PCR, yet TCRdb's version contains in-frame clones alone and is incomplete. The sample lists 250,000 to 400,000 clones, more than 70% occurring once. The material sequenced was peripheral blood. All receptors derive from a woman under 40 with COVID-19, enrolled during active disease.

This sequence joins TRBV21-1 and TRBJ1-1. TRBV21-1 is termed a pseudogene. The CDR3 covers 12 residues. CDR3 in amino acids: CASSKEAGEAFF. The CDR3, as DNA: TGTGCCAGCAGCAAAGAGGCGGGGGAAGCTTTCTTT.

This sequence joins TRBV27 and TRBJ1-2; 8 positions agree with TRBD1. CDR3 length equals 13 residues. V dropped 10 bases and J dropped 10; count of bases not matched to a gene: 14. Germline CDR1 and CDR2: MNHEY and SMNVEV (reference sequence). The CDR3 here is CATSKPGTGVYTF. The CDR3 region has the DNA TGTGCCACGAGTAAACCCGGGACAGGAGTCTACACCTTC.

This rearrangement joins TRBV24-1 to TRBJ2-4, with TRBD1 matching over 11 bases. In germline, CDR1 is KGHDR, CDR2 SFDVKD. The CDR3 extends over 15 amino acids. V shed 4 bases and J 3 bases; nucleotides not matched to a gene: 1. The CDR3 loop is CATSEGQGVKNIQYF. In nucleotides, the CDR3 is TGTGCCACCAGTGAGGGACAGGGGGTCAAAAACATTCAGTACTTC.

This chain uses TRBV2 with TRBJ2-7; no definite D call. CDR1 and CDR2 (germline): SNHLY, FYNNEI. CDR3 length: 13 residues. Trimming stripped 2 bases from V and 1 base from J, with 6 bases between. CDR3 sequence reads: CASSESVSYEQYV. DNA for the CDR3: TGTGCCAGCAGTGAATCGGTATCCTACGAGCAGTACGTC.

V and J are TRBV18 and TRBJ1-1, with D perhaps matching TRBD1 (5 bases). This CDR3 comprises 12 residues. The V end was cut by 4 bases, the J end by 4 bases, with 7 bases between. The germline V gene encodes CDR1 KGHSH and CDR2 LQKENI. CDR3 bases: TGTGCCAGCTCACGACAGATCACTGAAGCTTTCTTT. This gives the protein CASSRQITEAFF.

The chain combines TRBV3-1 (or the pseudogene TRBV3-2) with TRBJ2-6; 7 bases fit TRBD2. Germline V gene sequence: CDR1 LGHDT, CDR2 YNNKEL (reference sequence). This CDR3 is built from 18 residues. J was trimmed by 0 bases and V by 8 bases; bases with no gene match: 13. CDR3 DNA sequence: TGTGCCAGCGGGCTCCGGAGACTAGCTTCCTCTGGGGCCAACGTCCTGACTTTC. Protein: CASGLRRLASSGANVLTF.

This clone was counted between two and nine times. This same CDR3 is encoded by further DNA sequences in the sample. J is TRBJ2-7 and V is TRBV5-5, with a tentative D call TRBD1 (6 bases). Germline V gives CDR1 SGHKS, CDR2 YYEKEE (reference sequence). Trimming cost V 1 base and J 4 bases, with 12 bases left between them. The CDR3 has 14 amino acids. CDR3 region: CASSLLAGVYEQYF. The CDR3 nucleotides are TGTGCCAGCAGCTTGTTGGCAGGGGTGTACGAGCAGTACTTC.